This T cell receptor beta chain was sequenced for a study of shared clonotypes between healthy human individuals (TCRdb year 2020). About the investigation overall: The cohort comprised a couple of women and a few men aged 18 to 49 years. To estimate repertoire size and how much clonotype sharing occurs between individuals, the study deeply sequenced the blood TCR repertoires of roughly 5 healthy adults. To increase sequencing depth and limit assay-specific biases, different laboratories used diverse techniques to prepare libraries and sequence TCR repertoires. For each donor, CD4 naive and CD4 memory were each given three plates, CD8 naive was given two plates, and CD8 memory was given one plate. Each donor's leukapheresis produced roughly between roughly 0.85 and 9.5 billion PBMCs.

The donors were healthy, HIV-negative adults who had no recently reported acute infections or vaccinations. Every donor was a Caucasian adult residing in Nashville, Tennessee, USA. Magnetic negative selection was used to enrich CD4+ T cells, after which naive cells were positively selected on CD45RA and the negative fraction became the memory subset. After blood collection by leukapheresis, PBMCs were isolated using Ficoll-Histopaque density gradient centrifugation and then cryopreserved in the vapor phase of liquid nitrogen. Analytical flow cytometry was used to check the purity and quantity of every magnetically sorted T cell population. From each sorted fraction, genomic DNA was isolated and quantified by UV absorbance on a Nanodrop 2000c. The research as a whole found: Incomplete sequencing was indicated by rarefaction of sorted-subset datasets, despite the large sequencing depth. Across a few donors, around 5.4% of naive CD4, around 3.3% of naive CD8, about 2.3% of memory CD4, and roughly 0.4% of memory CD8 clonotypes were shared. Pairwise subsampling indicated that sequencing depth was expected to affect the degree of clonotype sharing among donors. Compared with non-shared clonotypes, clonotypes shared by all four sorted-subset donors had higher generation probabilities. Naive subsets generally had larger estimated clonotype richness than memory subsets. The genetic and exposure-history diversity represented was limited by the small number of donors. Sampling was restricted to blood, and TCR repertoires in tissues likely differ from the TCR repertoires found in blood.

Using the deep immunoSEQ assay, TCR CDR3 regions were amplified from genomic DNA by multiplex PCR. Extracted genomic DNA from each cell subset was spread evenly across all wells of several immunoSEQ 96-well plates, with each plate serving as a replicate. Each replicate PCR for sorted subsets received 200 ng genomic DNA, equal to 30,000 or so T cell genomes. The purified libraries were quantified using a Qubit 3.0 fluorometer, sized with a Bioanalyzer 2100, and then quantified again using the KAPA Library Quantification kit. Every immunoSEQ 96-well plate was sequenced on a dedicated single-read 150-cycle Illumina NextSeq 550 flow cell. Per the authors' processing: Because the immunoSEQ output held only junctional sequences and lacked quality scores, the filtering could not match the filtering applied to full-length reads. Sequences were annotated with PyIR, a Python wrapper for IgBLAST v1.9, and V/J genes and CDR3 were assigned using IMGT germline references. Reads with weak V/J assignments (E-value above 1e-6), missing CDR3, stop codons, out-of-frame junctions, or ambiguous translated residues were removed. A V3J clonotype was defined by an identical inferred V gene, J gene, and CDR3 amino acid sequence. The percentage overlap between two repertoires was calculated by dividing the number of shared unique clonotypes by the size of the smaller repertoire. Richness of each repertoire was evaluated using RTK rarefaction, the Chao1 estimator, and Recon v2.1 estimates of unobserved clonotypes. Generation probabilities for all TCRbeta clonotypes obtained by the gDNA method from a handful of donors were computed using OLGA. This immuneACCESS table, as held by TCRdb, lists in-frame sequences with V and J called but not all clones. Of the missing ones, under half trace to an unresolved V gene in checked studies; the others have no known cause. The D gene and trimming were derived from the DNA, and the V and J assignments and clone size from that table. In all, the sample holds a few million clones, and more than 90% of those were seen once. Of the sample, 0.11% to 0.15% is held by the ten largest clones.

To note about this clone: Its binding antigen is unknown. The record has no base qualities; no much larger clone is one base away.

Taken from cysteine to phenylalanine, the CDR3 has 18 residues. The entry retains the CDR3 DNA only, 54 bases that are in frame from base 1. From V the trimming removes 9 bases and from J it removes 0 bases, while the gene matches leave 15 bases of the junction unaccounted for. Based on the germline V gene, the CDR1 and CDR2 sequences are ENHRY and SYGVKD. Sequenced: naive CD4+ T cells sorted from blood. The cell subset or site label of this sample denotes: CD45RA+ positively selected. The sequence was obtained from a man aged 18-30 years in good health. The chain is made from TRBV10-3 and TRBJ2-3, with 10 bases aligning to TRBD2. The CDR3: CAIATGTSVSPSTDTQYF. Read as DNA, the sequence is TGTGCCATTGCAACCGGGACTAGCGTATCACCTAGCACAGATACGCAGTATTTT.